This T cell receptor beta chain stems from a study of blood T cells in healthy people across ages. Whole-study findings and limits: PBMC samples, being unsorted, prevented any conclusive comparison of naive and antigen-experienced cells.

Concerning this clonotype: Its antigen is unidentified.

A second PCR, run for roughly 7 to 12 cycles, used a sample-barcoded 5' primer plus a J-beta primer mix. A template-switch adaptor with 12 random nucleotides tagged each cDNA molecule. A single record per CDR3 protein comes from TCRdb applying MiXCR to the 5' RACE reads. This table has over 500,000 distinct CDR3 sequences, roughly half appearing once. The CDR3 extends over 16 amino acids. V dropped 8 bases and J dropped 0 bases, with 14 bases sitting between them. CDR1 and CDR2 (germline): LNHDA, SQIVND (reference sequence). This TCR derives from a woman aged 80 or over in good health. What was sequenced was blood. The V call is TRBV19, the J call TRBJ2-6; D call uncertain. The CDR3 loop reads CASQAYYRSGANVLTF. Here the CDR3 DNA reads TGTGCCAGTCAGGCATATTATCGCTCTGGGGCCAACGTCCTGACTTTC.